A selection of T cell receptor beta chains follows, all from one sample in a study of monozygotic twins with inflammatory bowel disease. After re-calling the 5' RACE reads, TCRdb lists one entry per CDR3 protein, DNA absent. Its clone listing holds over 150,000 distinct CDR3 sequences. Sequencing was performed on blood. The source of these receptors is a human donor with ulcerative colitis or Crohn's disease, or a healthy co-twin of an affected twin (not recorded which). Both conserved end residues are part of each CDR3.

j_gene,v_gene,CDR3aa
TRBJ2-1,TRBV3-1,CASSLLRNEQFF
TRBJ2-7,TRBV4-1,CASSQDSTGGVYEQYF
TRBJ1-1,TRBV5-6,CASSFGLSMHLEAFF
TRBJ2-1,TRBV4-3,CASSQVLGYLNEQFF
TRBJ2-1,TRBV9,CTSSIKGGQSYNEQFF
TRBJ1-1,TRBV4-1,CASSVVTGGDTEAFF
TRBJ1-6,TRBV20-1,CSAAGALYSPLHF
TRBJ2-1,TRBV20-1,CSARVASSYNEQFF
TRBJ1-6,TRBV7-8,CASSTRTGRLYAYNSPLHF
TRBJ2-1,TRBV11-3,CASSLIWEDEQFF
TRBJ2-6,TRBV4-3,CASSQEGLAGVEGANVLTF
TRBJ1-3,TRBV12-3/TRBV12-4,CASELVNTIYF
TRBJ2-5,TRBV20-1,CSAPGTRRETQYF
TRBJ2-7,TRBV18,CASSPSGMEPYEQYF
TRBJ2-7,TRBV12-3/TRBV12-4,CASSKLDEQYF
TRBJ2-4,TRBV19,CASSIVGASVQYF
TRBJ2-1,TRBV7-2,CASSPPAGDEQFF
TRBJ1-1,TRBV3-1,CASSQDPYAEAFF
TRBJ2-6,TRBV12-3/TRBV12-4,CASSLSSSGANVLTF
TRBJ2-7,TRBV20-1,CSARDHTGARGLDNEQYF
TRBJ1-1,TRBV20-1,CSVQGTPDTEAFF
TRBJ1-1,TRBV27,CASSFWGPGTEAFF
TRBJ2-7,TRBV5-1,CASSQLPGTSESYEQYF
TRBJ2-3,TRBV20-1,CSARRGGSHTDTQYF
TRBJ2-3,TRBV4-1,CASSSRSGGQYVTDTQYF
TRBJ2-2,TRBV28,CASSLPGFGRNTGELFF
TRBJ2-7,TRBV15,CATSRDLGRDEQYF
TRBJ1-5,TRBV7-6,CASTGGLNQPQHF
TRBJ2-5,TRBV7-3,CASSDTGDEETQYF
TRBJ1-2,TRBV20-1,CSAAPGYYGYTF
TRBJ1-1,TRBV20-1,CSPRGAGHTEAFF
TRBJ2-2,TRBV12-3/TRBV12-4,CASRQEAGTGELFF
TRBJ1-6,TRBV20-1,CSARDLRGIDSPLHF
TRBJ2-7,TRBV28,CASSILRGRAGEQYF
TRBJ1-5,TRBV21-1,CASSKGVGHPNNQPQHF
TRBJ2-1,TRBV7-2,CASSSAYPGPVVAEQFF
TRBJ2-2,TRBV12-3/TRBV12-4,CASSPDRADTGELFF
TRBJ1-2,TRBV5-1,CASSFSSGDGGYTF
TRBJ2-1,TRBV15,CATSREGTTLDEQFF
TRBJ2-7,TRBV5-4,CASSPAGDKAYEQYF
TRBJ1-1,TRBV5-6,CASSYGTLNTEAFF
TRBJ2-5,TRBV20-1,CSARDLRGLGETQYF
TRBJ2-2,TRBV3-1,CASSPSGAGELFF
TRBJ2-5,TRBV12-3/TRBV12-4,CASRKDRAEETQYF
TRBJ2-7,TRBV28,CASSLFPGTYEQYF